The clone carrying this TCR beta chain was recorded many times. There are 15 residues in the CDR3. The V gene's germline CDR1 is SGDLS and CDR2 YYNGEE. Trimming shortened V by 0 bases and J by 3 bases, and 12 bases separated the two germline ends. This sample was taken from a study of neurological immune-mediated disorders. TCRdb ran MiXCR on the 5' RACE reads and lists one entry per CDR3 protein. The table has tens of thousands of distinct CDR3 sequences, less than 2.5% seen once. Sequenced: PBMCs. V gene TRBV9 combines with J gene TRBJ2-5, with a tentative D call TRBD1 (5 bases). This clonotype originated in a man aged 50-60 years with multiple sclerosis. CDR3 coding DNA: TGTGCCAGCAGCGTAGCTGCAGGGTATGAAGAGACCCAGTACTTC. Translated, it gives CASSVAAGYEETQYF.